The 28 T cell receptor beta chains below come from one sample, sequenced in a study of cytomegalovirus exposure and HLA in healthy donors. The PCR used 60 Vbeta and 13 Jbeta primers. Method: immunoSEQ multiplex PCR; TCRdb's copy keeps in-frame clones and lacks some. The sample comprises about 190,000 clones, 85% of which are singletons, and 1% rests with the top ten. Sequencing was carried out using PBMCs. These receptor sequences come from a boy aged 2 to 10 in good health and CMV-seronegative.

CDR3 nucleotides: TGTGCCACCAGCAAGGGACAGCAGGAAGAGACCCAGTACTTC. Translated, it gives CATSKGQQEETQYF. The chain links TRBV15 to TRBJ2-5, with 7 bases lining up with TRBD1. The CDR3 contains 14 residues. With 4 bases clipped from V and 3 bases from J, the junction kept 5 bases outside the gene matches. Germline values: CDR1 LNHNV, CDR2 YYDKDF (reference sequence).

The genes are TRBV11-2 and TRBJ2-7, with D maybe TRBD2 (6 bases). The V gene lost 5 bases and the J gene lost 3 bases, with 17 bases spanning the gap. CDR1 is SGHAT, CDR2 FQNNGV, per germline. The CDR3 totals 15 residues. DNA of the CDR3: TGTGCCAGCAGCCGCCCGGGACTTCCCCACTACGAGCAGTACTTC. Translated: CASSRPGLPHYEQYF.

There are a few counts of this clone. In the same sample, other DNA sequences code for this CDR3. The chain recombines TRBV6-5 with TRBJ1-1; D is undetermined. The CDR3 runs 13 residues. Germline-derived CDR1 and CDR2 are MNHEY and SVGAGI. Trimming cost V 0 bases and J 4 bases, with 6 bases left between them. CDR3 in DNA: TGTGCCAGCAGTTACTCGAGGGCCACTGAAGCTTTCTTT. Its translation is CASSYSRATEAFF.

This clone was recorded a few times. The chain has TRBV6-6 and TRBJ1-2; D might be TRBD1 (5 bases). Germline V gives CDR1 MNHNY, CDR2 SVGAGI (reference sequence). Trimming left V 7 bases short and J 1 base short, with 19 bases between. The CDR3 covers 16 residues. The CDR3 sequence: CASTIMGQAHNYGYTF. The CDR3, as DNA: TGTGCCAGCACCATAATGGGGCAGGCCCATAACTATGGCTACACCTTC.

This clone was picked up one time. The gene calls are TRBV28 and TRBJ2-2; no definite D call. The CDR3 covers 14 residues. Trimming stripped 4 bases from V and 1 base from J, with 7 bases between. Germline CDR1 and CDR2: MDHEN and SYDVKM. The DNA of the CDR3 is TGTGCCAGCAGTTCGCTACTGAACACCGGGGAGCTGTTTTTT. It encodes CASSSLLNTGELFF.

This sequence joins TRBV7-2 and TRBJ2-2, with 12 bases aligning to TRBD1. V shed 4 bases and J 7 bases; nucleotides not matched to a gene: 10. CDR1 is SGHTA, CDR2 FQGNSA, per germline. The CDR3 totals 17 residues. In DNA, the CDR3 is TGTGCCAGCAGCTCATCCGGGACAGGGGGCGTTTACGGGGAGCTGTTTTTT. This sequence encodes CASSSSGTGGVYGELFF.

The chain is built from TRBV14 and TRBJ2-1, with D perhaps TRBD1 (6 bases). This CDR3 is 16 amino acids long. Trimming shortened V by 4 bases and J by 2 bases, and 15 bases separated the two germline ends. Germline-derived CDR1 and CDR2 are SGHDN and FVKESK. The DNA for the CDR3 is TGTGCCAGCAGCCGCAGAGGGGGTGGTACCTACAATGAGCAGTTCTTC. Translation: CASSRRGGGTYNEQFF.

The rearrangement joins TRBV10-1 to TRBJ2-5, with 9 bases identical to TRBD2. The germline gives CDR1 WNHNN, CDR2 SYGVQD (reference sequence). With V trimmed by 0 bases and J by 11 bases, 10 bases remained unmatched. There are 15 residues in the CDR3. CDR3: CASSESGLREGEQYF. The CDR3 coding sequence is TGCGCCAGCAGTGAGTCGGGCCTGCGGGAGGGGGAGCAGTACTTC.

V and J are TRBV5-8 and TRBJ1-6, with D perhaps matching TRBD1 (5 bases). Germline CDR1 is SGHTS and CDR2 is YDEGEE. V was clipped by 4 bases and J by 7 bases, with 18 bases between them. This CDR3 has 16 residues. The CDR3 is CASSPSPRQYNSPLHF. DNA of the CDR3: TGTGCCAGCAGCCCCTCCCCGCGACAGTACAATTCACCCCTCCACTTT.

The CDR3 DNA sequence: TGTGCCAGTAGCCAGTCTGGGGCCAACGTCCTGACTTTC. Translating it yields CASSQSGANVLTF. The rearrangement links TRBV19 to TRBJ2-6; D uncertain. There are 13 residues in the CDR3. The V gene's germline CDR1 is LNHDA and CDR2 SQIVND (reference sequence). Trimming removed 6 bases from V and 1 base from J, with 4 bases in between.

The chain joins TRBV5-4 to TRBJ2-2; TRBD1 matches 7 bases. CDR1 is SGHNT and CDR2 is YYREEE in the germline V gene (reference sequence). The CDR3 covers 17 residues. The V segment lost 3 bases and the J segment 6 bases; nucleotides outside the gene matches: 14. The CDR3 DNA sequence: TGTGCCAGCAGCTCCCCCGCCGGACAGGTTTTTCCCGGGGAGCTGTTTTTT. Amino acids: CASSSPAGQVFPGELFF.

CDR3 nucleotide sequence: TGTGCCAGCGCAGTGGACAGGGGCTGGGGGGAGACCCAGTACTTC. Residues: CASAVDRGWGETQYF. The rearrangement joins TRBV2 to TRBJ2-5; 9 nucleotides line up with TRBD1. Germline lookup yields CDR1 SNHLY and CDR2 FYNNEI. V lost 8 bases and J lost 5; bases outside the gene matches: 12. CDR3 length: 15 residues.

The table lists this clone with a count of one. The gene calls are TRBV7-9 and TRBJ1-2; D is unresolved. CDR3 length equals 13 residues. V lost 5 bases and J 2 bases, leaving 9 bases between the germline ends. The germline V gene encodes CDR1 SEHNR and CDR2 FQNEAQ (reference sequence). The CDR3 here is CASSADLNYGYTF. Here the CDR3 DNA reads TGTGCCAGCAGCGCCGACTTGAACTATGGCTACACCTTC. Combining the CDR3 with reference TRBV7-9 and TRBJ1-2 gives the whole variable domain DTGVSQNPRHKITKRGQNVTFRCDPISEHNRLYWYRQTLGQGPEFLTYFQNEAQLEKSRLLSDRFSAERPKGSFSTLEIQRTEQGDSAMYLCASSADLNYGYTFGSGTRLTVV.

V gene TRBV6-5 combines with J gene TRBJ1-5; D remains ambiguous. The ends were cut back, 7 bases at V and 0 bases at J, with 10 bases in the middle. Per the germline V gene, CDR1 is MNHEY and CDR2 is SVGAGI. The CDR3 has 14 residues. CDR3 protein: CASNVRLSNQPQHF. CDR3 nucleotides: TGTGCCAGCAACGTGAGACTTAGCAATCAGCCCCAGCATTTT.

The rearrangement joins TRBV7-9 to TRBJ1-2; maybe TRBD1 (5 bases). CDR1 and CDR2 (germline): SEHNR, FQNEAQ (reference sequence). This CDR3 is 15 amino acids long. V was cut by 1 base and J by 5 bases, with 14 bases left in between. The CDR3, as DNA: TGTGCCAGCAGCTTAGGACAGTCGGTACCTTATGGCTACACCTTC. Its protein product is CASSLGQSVPYGYTF.

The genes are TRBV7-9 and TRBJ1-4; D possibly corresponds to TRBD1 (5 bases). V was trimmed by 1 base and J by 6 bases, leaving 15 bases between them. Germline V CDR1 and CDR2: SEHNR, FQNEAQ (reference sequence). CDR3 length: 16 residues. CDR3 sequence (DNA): TGTGCCAGCAGCTTAGATCCCCAGGGTAAACATGAAAAACTGTTTTTT. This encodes CASSLDPQGKHEKLFF.

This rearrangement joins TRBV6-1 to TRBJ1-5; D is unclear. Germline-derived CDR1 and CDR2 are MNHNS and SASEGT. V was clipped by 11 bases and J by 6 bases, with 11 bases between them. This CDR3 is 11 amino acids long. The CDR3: CAAGEGQPQHF. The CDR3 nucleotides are TGTGCCGCTGGTGAGGGTCAGCCCCAGCATTTT.

Here the CDR3 reads CASSESGQRAGNTIYF. CDR3 nucleotide sequence: TGTGCCAGCAGCGAATCGGGACAGAGAGCTGGAAACACCATATATTTT. The J gene is TRBJ1-3, the V gene TRBV6-1; TRBD1 aligns across 7 bases. The germline V gene has CDR1 MNHNS and CDR2 SASEGT. J was trimmed by 2 bases and V by 6 bases; bases with no gene match: 10. CDR3 length: 16 amino acids.

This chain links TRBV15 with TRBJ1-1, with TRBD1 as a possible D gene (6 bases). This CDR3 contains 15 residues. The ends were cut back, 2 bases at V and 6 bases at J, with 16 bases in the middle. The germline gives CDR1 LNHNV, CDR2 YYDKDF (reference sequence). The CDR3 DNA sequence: TGTGCCACCAGCAGACCAACAACAGGGTCGGCTGAAGCTTTCTTT. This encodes CATSRPTTGSAEAFF.

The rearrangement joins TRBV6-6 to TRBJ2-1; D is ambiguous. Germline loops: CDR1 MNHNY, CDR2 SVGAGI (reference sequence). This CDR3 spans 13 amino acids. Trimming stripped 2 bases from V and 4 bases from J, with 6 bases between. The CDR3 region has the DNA TGTGCCAGCAGTTACGACTTATACAATGAGCAGTTCTTC. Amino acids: CASSYDLYNEQFF.

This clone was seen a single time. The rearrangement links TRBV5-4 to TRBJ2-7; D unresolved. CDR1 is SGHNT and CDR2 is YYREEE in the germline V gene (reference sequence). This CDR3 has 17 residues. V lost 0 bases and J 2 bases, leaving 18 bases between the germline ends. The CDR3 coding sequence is TGTGCCAGCAGCTTGGGATCGGTTGGAGCATTTCCCTACGAGCAGTACGTC. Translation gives CASSLGSVGAFPYEQYV.

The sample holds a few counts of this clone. The CDR3 region has the DNA TGTGCCAGCAGTTCCTTCCTGGGACTAGCGCAAGAGCAGTACGTC. It translates to CASSSFLGLAQEQYV. The rearrangement joins TRBV28 to TRBJ2-7; 10 bases fit TRBD2. Germline-derived CDR1 and CDR2 are MDHEN and SYDVKM. The ends lost 4 bases at V and 7 bases at J; junction bases unmatched: 10. There are 15 residues in the CDR3.

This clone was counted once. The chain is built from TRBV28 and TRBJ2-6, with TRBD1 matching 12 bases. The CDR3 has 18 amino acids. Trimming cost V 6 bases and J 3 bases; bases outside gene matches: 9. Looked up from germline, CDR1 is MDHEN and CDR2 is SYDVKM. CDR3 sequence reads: CASRSGQGAFVGANVLTF. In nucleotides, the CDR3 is TGTGCCAGCAGATCGGGACAGGGGGCTTTTGTTGGGGCCAACGTCCTGACTTTC.

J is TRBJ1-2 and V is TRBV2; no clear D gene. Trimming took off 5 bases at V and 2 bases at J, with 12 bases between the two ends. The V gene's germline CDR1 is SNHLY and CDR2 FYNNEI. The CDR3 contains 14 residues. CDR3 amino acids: CASSPPPGNYGYTF. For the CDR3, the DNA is TGTGCCAGCAGTCCCCCACCAGGAAACTATGGCTACACCTTC.

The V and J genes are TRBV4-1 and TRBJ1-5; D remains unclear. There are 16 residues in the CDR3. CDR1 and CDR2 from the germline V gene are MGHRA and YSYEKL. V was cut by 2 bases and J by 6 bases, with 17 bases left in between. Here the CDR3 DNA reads TGCGCCAGCAGCCAACCGGCGGGGAAGGCGGTTCAGCCCCAGCATTTT. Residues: CASSQPAGKAVQPQHF.

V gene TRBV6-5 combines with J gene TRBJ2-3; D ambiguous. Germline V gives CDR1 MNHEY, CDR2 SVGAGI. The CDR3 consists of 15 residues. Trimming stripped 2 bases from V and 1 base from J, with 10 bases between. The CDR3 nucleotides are TGTGCCAGCAGTTACGCCGGGTTAGGCACAGATACGCAGTATTTT. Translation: CASSYAGLGTDTQYF.

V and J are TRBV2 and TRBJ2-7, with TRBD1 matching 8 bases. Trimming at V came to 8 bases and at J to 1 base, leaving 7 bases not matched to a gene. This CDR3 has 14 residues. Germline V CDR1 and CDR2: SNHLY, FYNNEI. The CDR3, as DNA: TGTGCCAGCGCCGGACAGGGTGCTTCCTACGAGCAGTACTTC. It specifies CASAGQGASYEQYF.

CDR3 sequence reads: CASSSGESLNTEAFF. The CDR3 DNA is TGTGCCAGCAGCAGCGGGGAAAGTTTGAACACTGAAGCTTTCTTT. The chain carries TRBV4-2 and TRBJ1-1; D is undetermined. CDR1 is LGHNA and CDR2 is YNFKEQ in the germline V gene. The CDR3 is 15 residues long. V was clipped by 5 bases and J by 0 bases, with 13 bases between them.